A single sample gave rise to the 29 T cell receptor beta chains below, sequenced in a study of early T cells in non-severe SARS-CoV-2 infection. One entry per CDR3 protein, called by TCRdb with MiXCR from the 5' RACE reads. Of roughly 34,000 distinct CDR3 sequences listed, 6.8% are singletons. The material sequenced was whole blood, taken at baseline. These receptors all come from an adult who was a healthcare worker with PCR-confirmed SARS-CoV-2 infection or an uninfected control (not recorded which).

To note about this clonotype: A read error is possible here, since a much larger clone lies one base away. The rearrangement joins TRBV3-1 to TRBJ1-1; D is unresolved. Per the germline V gene, CDR1 is LGHDT and CDR2 is YNNKEL (reference sequence). The CDR3 is 14 amino acids. CDR3 coding DNA: TGTGCCAGCAGCCAAGTGGTGATGAACTCTGAAGCTTTCTTT. As protein: CASSQVVMNSEAFF.

This clonotype was seen a handful of times. This chain links TRBV15 with TRBJ1-3; 7 bases are a match to TRBD1. V lost 3 bases to trimming and J lost 4 bases; unmatched junction nucleotides: 6. The CDR3 runs 15 residues. Per germline, CDR1 LNHNV and CDR2 YYDKDF (reference sequence). CDR3 coding DNA: TGTGCCACCAGCAGCGACAGGGTGGACGGAAACACCATATATTTT. Translated: CATSSDRVDGNTIYF.

This clonotype is labeled as medium-sized. The CDR3 DNA reads as TGTGCCACCAAGGCCTCGACCGGGGAGCTGTTTTTT. Translated: CATKASTGELFF. The chain couples TRBV24-1 to TRBJ2-2; D uncertain. The CDR3 extends over 12 amino acids. Between the trimmed V and J ends, which lost 8 bases and 5 bases, there was a span of 8 bases. The germline V gene encodes CDR1 KGHDR and CDR2 SFDVKD.

This clonotype was counted at least ten times. The rearrangement uses TRBV20-1 and TRBJ2-3, with 12 bases that match TRBD2. CDR3 length: 16 residues. Germline assignment: CDR1 DFQATT and CDR2 SNEGSKA (reference sequence). J gave up 2 bases and V 5 bases, and 8 bases lay outside the gene matches. CDR3 loop: CSAGTSGRGPTDTQYF. In DNA form, the CDR3 reads TGCAGTGCTGGGACTAGCGGGCGGGGTCCCACAGATACGCAGTATTTT.

The sample holds many counts of this clonotype. V is TRBV20-1 and J is TRBJ1-4; maybe TRBD1 (6 bases). The CDR3 is 16 residues long. The V and J ends lost 0 bases and 8 bases respectively, with 19 bases between them. The germline V gene has CDR1 DFQATT and CDR2 SNEGSKA (reference sequence). The CDR3 bases are TGCAGTGCTAGAGATCCCGGAGGGGGACGTGCCGAAAAACTGTTTTTT. This codes for CSARDPGGGRAEKLFF.

This clonotype was recorded at least ten times. The chain employs TRBV7-2 and TRBJ2-7; 11 positions match TRBD2. Losses at the gene ends were 0 bases for V and 9 bases for J; bases not matched to a gene: 7. Germline assignment: CDR1 SGHTA and CDR2 FQGNSA. This CDR3 spans 15 amino acids. CDR3 loop: CASSLAQASGRWQYF. In nucleotides, the CDR3 is TGTGCCAGCAGCTTAGCGCAGGCTAGCGGGAGGTGGCAGTACTTC.

The chain uses TRBV20-1 and TRBJ2-7; 9 nucleotides agree with TRBD1. Germline values: CDR1 DFQATT, CDR2 SNEGSKA (reference sequence). J was trimmed by 2 bases and V by 5 bases; bases with no gene match: 4. The CDR3 totals 13 residues. The CDR3, as DNA: TGCAGTGCTCCCGGGACAGGGCCCTACGAGCAGTACTTC. Translation gives CSAPGTGPYEQYF.

This clonotype was counted many times. J is TRBJ1-5 and V is TRBV6-2 or TRBV6-3; D is uncertain. The CDR3 length is 13 residues. V was cut by 2 bases and J by 6 bases, with 8 bases left in between. In germline, CDR1 is MNHEY, CDR2 SVGEGT. CDR3 DNA sequence: TGTGCCAGCAGTTACCCGGAGCTTCAGCCCCAGCATTTT. Translated, it gives CASSYPELQPQHF.

This clonotype appeared a few times. This chain joins TRBV7-2 and TRBJ2-5, with D perhaps matching TRBD1 (6 bases). Germline lookup yields CDR1 SGHTA and CDR2 FQGNSA. This CDR3 region has 14 residues. V lost 5 bases, J lost 1 base, and 11 bases lay in between. The CDR3 DNA follows: TGTGCCAGCAGCAAACAGGGATCCCAAGAGACCCAGTACTTC. Translated: CASSKQGSQETQYF. Variable domain in full (rest from reference TRBV7-2 and TRBJ2-5): GAGVSQSPSNKVTEKGKDVELRCDPISGHTALYWYRQSLGQGLEFLIYFQGNSAPDKSGLPSDRFSAERTGGSVSTLTIQRTQQEDSAVYLCASSKQGSQETQYFGPGTRLLVL.

The chain employs TRBV3-1 and TRBJ2-7; D is possibly TRBD1 (6 bases). Germline V gene lookup returns CDR1 LGHDT and CDR2 YNNKEL (reference sequence). CDR3 length: 14 residues. Trimming removed 4 bases from V and 4 bases from J, with 14 bases in between. The CDR3 region has the DNA TGTGCCAGCAGCCCTACCCGGACAGCATACGAGCAGTACTTC. Residues: CASSPTRTAYEQYF.

In this sample, this clonotype turned up a few times. The CDR3 protein is CASSMRGTGAYEQYF. In DNA, the CDR3 is TGTGCCAGTAGTATGAGGGGGACAGGGGCCTACGAGCAGTACTTC. The V gene is TRBV19, the J gene TRBJ2-7, with 10 bases lining up with TRBD1. The CDR3 spans 15 residues. The ends lost 3 bases at V and 2 bases at J; junction bases unmatched: 4. Germline loops: CDR1 LNHDA, CDR2 SQIVND (reference sequence). Based on the CDR3 plus reference TRBV19 and TRBJ2-7, the full variable domain is DGGITQSPKYLFRKEGQNVTLSCEQNLNHDAMYWYRQDPGQGLRLIYYSQIVNDFQKGDIAEGYSVSREKKESFPLTVTSAQKNPTAFYLCASSMRGTGAYEQYFGPGTRLTVT.

The chain joins TRBV20-1 to TRBJ1-1; no clear D gene. Germline V gene data show CDR1 as DFQATT and CDR2 as SNEGSKA (reference sequence). This CDR3 is built from 13 residues. Trimming left V 3 bases short and J 0 bases short, with 8 bases between. CDR3 sequence: CSASNPMNTEAFF. CDR3 sequence (DNA): TGCAGTGCTAGTAACCCGATGAACACTGAAGCTTTCTTT.

This clonotype appeared many times. J is TRBJ1-1 and V is TRBV10-3; TRBD1 matches at 10 bases. The CDR3 consists of 14 residues. The germline V gene encodes CDR1 ENHRY and CDR2 SYGVKD. Unmatched junction bases numbered 3, after V lost 4 bases and J lost 4 bases. This CDR3 reads CAISGGQGLTEAFF. In nucleotides, the CDR3 is TGTGCCATCAGTGGGGGACAGGGGCTCACTGAAGCTTTCTTT.

This clonotype has at least ten counts. This chain joins TRBV30 and TRBJ1-4; maybe TRBD1 (5 bases). The CDR3 spans 19 residues. Germline loops: CDR1 GTSNPN, CDR2 SVGIG (reference sequence). Trimming took 3 bases from V and 2 from J, leaving 25 bases between them. CDR3 sequence (DNA): TGTGCCTGGAGCCCATTTGGGGGAGACTTTAAGGAGACTAATGAAAAACTGTTTTTT. As protein: CAWSPFGGDFKETNEKLFF.

This chain's CDR3 is CASSLSWGTTYEQYF. DNA of the CDR3: TGTGCCAGCAGTTTATCATGGGGCACCACCTACGAGCAGTACTTC. V and J are TRBV27 and TRBJ2-7, with D maybe TRBD1 (5 bases). Trimming cost V 0 bases and J 2 bases, with 11 bases left between them. CDR3 length: 15 amino acids. CDR1 and CDR2 (germline): MNHEY, SMNVEV (reference sequence).

The chain uses TRBV6-2 or TRBV6-3 and TRBJ2-7; a weak D match, TRBD2 (5 bases). This CDR3 is built from 13 residues. Trimming pared 0 bases from V and 6 bases from J, leaving 9 bases between. The germline V gene has CDR1 MNHEY and CDR2 SVGEGT. The CDR3 DNA is TGTGCCAGCAGTTACTCCTCGGGGATCGAGCAGTACTTC. Translating it yields CASSYSSGIEQYF.

The chain links TRBV11-3 to TRBJ2-7; TRBD2 matches at 8 bases. The germline CDR1 and CDR2 sequences are SGHNT and YENEEA. With V trimmed by 5 bases and J by 2 bases, 8 bases remained unmatched. The CDR3 is 15 residues long. CDR3 sequence: CASSPSGSGTYEQYF. CDR3 coding DNA: TGTGCCAGCAGCCCGAGCGGGAGCGGCACCTACGAGCAGTACTTC. Full variable domain (remainder filled in from reference TRBV11-3 and TRBJ2-7): EAGVVQSPRYKIIEKKQPVAFWCNPISGHNTLYWYLQNLGQGPELLIRYENEEAVDDSQLPKDRFSAERLKGVDSTLKIQPAELGDSAVYLCASSPSGSGTYEQYFGPGTRLTVT.

The chain links TRBV18 to TRBJ1-3, with D possibly being TRBD1 (6 bases). CDR1 and CDR2 (germline): KGHSH, LQKENI. V was shortened by 5 bases and J by 2 bases, with 16 bases between the two germline ends. The CDR3 runs to 16 residues. CDR3 nucleotide sequence: TGTGCCAGCTCATATAACAGGGACATACCTGGAAACACCATATATTTT. It is translated as CASSYNRDIPGNTIYF.

Remarks on this clonotype: A much larger clone is a single base away; this may be a read error. The CDR3 DNA follows: TGTGTCAACAGCCCGGGACTAGCCACACCGGATACGCAGTATTTT. Translated, it gives CVNSPGLATPDTQYF. The chain combines TRBV5-5 with TRBJ2-3, with 9 bases that match TRBD2. Germline V gene data show CDR1 as SGHKS and CDR2 as YYEKEE (reference sequence). The CDR3 loop spans 15 amino acids.

This clonotype occurred many times. V and J are TRBV5-4 and TRBJ2-4; D remains unclear. The length of the CDR3 is 13 residues. Trimming pared 2 bases from V and 4 bases from J, leaving 7 bases between. Germline V CDR1 and CDR2: SGHNT, YYREEE (reference sequence). CDR3 DNA sequence: TGTGCCAGCAGCTTAAATGGGAAAAACATTCAGTACTTC. Translated: CASSLNGKNIQYF.

This clonotype came up many times. The CDR3 coding sequence is TGCAGCGTTGACCCGCTTCTCGGACAGGGCGAAGCTTTCTTT. Residues: CSVDPLLGQGEAFF. The chain links TRBV29-1 to TRBJ1-1; 8 bases match TRBD1. The V gene end was trimmed by 3 bases and the J gene end by 8 bases; junction bases not matched to a gene: 11. Per germline, CDR1 SQVTM and CDR2 ANQGSEA. The CDR3 totals 14 residues.

Many counts were recorded for this clonotype. The chain uses TRBV15 and TRBJ1-1, with D unresolved. The germline gives CDR1 LNHNV, CDR2 YYDKDF (reference sequence). The CDR3 totals 15 residues. Trimming shortened V by 3 bases and J by 0 bases, and 11 bases separated the two germline ends. Here the CDR3 DNA reads TGTGCCACCAGCAGCGCCGGACGGCTGAACACTGAAGCTTTCTTT. Protein: CATSSAGRLNTEAFF.

This clonotype occurred many times. The genes are TRBV29-1 and TRBJ2-2, with D perhaps given as TRBD1 or TRBD2 (6 bases each). In germline, CDR1 is SQVTM, CDR2 ANQGSEA. V lost 6 bases and J lost 0, with 14 bases in between. This CDR3 spans 15 amino acids. As DNA, the CDR3 is TGCAGCGTGATAGGGGGACTCACGAACACCGGGGAGCTGTTTTTT. Translation: CSVIGGLTNTGELFF.

The chain uses TRBV11-3 and TRBJ1-1; D gene ambiguous. The CDR3 length is 13 residues. V lost 3 bases to trimming and J lost 3 bases, with 8 bases between them. CDR1 is SGHNT, CDR2 YENEEA, per germline. Written as DNA, the CDR3 is TGTGCCAGCAGCTTGCTGTCGGACACTGAAGCTTTCTTT. It specifies CASSLLSDTEAFF.

This clonotype was picked up many times. V usage is TRBV6-2 or TRBV6-3 and J usage is TRBJ1-5; 7 bases align to TRBD1. Germline-derived CDR1 and CDR2 are MNHEY and SVGEGT. This CDR3 has 13 residues. V lost 4 bases, J lost 7 bases, and 4 bases stayed unmatched. The CDR3 is CASSLQGQQPQHF. CDR3 bases: TGTGCCAGCAGTTTACAGGGACAGCAGCCCCAGCATTTT.

Only a few counts were recorded for this clonotype. This chain uses TRBV19 with TRBJ1-3, with 8 bases fitting TRBD1. Looked up from germline, CDR1 is LNHDA and CDR2 is SQIVND (reference sequence). The length of the CDR3 is 14 residues. The V and J ends lost 6 bases and 2 bases, in that order; junction bases with no gene match: 3. The CDR3 loop reads CASSPGQAGNTIYF. DNA for the CDR3: TGTGCCAGTAGCCCGGGACAGGCTGGAAACACCATATATTTT.

In its sample, this clonotype was seen many times. The gene calls are TRBV4-3 and TRBJ1-6; D not certain. The V end lost 0 bases, the J end lost 5 bases, and 8 bases lay between the germline ends. Germline V gene lookup returns CDR1 LGHNA and CDR2 YSLEER. This CDR3 has 15 amino acids. CDR3 sequence reads: CASSQDRYHNSPLHF. CDR3 bases: TGCGCCAGCAGCCAAGATCGTTACCATAATTCACCCCTCCACTTT.

This clonotype has just a few counts. The J gene is TRBJ2-7, the V gene TRBV4-2, with D hard to call. Between the trimmed V and J ends, which lost 4 bases and 1 base, there was a span of 11 bases. CDR3 length: 14 amino acids. Germline CDR1 reads LGHNA; CDR2 reads YNFKEQ. DNA for the CDR3: TGTGCCAGCAGCCGGGCACATGATTCCTACGAGCAGTACTTC. Residues: CASSRAHDSYEQYF.

This clonotype was counted at least ten times. The rearrangement links TRBV27 to TRBJ1-3; 9 bases are shared with TRBD1. This CDR3 has 16 residues. The V gene end was trimmed by 6 bases and the J gene end by 0 bases; junction bases not matched to a gene: 6. Germline lookup yields CDR1 MNHEY and CDR2 SMNVEV (reference sequence). The CDR3 DNA sequence: TGTGCCAGCAGCCGACAGGGGGGCCCCTCTGGAAACACCATATATTTT. This gives the protein CASSRQGGPSGNTIYF.